The T cell receptor (beta chain) under discussion was sequenced for a study of CD8 T cells in Susac syndrome (dated by TCRdb to about 2019). With regard to the full study: The study used repertoire sequencing to test whether antigen drove CD8+ T cell activation and differentiation in Susac syndrome. Overall results and qualifications from the work: The TCR sequencing and HLA analysis was acknowledged to have included a relatively small number of individuals.

Peripheral blood CD8+ and CD4+ T cells from healthy donors, Susac syndrome patients and multiple sclerosis patients were profiled by high-throughput TCR beta sequencing. Healthy donors were age- and sex-matched controls. Bulk CD8+ and CD4+ T cells were purified by magnetic negative isolation, while CD8+ TEMRA cells were enriched using FACS. Blood was collected in EDTA tubes and processed within 24 hours, with PBMCs isolated through density gradient centrifugation. PBMCs destined for TCR sequencing were cryopreserved in liquid nitrogen and later thawed in a 37 °C water bath. A purity of at least 90% was achieved for sorted or isolated CD4+, CD8+ and CD8+ TEMRA cells. RNA was extracted using the RNeasy kit, and roughly 0.5 to 1 microgram was reverse transcribed with random hexamers. The immunoSEQ multiplex PCR assay, covering 54 Vbeta and 13 Jbeta segments, was used to amplify TCR beta CDR3 regions. To correct PCR amplification bias, a synthetic template baseline was used for both primer optimization and computational correction. Regarding the original processing steps: Reads were annotated to V, D and J genes per IMGT and analyzed with immunoSEQ Analyzer, keeping only productive sequences. Clonality was computed as one minus Shannon entropy normalized by log2 of the number of productive unique sequences. For each patient and control, public and private clones were evaluated within the 100 most prevalent clones. A clone was defined as Susac-specific if it was absent from the healthy and MS cohorts, from about 1,100 published viral clones and from other ImmuneACCESS disease sequences. Using fastp at Q25 and MiXCR, TCRdb reprocessed the public reads and kept productive beta chains. Rows with a matching CDR3 protein are joined into one entry that keeps the most common DNA and genes. TCRdb's processing, not the authors' own work, is the source of the V and J calls. Present in this sample are about 210,000 distinct CDR3 sequences, 80% to 95% of which were seen just once. The ten largest make up 0.1% of the sample.

Based on the germline V gene (reference sequence), the CDR1 and CDR2 sequences are GTSNPN and SVGIG. Relative to germline, V is missing 7 bases and J is missing 2 bases, with 8 bases of the junction outside any gene match. Measured from the cysteine to the phenylalanine, the CDR3 is 16 residues long. Only the CDR3 DNA is retained, 48 bases long and in frame from the first base. Turning to this clonotype: The clone's antigen remains unknown. No base quality information exists; no much larger clone differs at one position.

Recombination linked TRBV30 to TRBJ2-6; a stretch of 10 junction bases matches TRBD1. Specimen: CD4+ T cells from PBMCs. The sequence was collected from a human donor in good health. The nucleotides are TGTGCCTTGACAGGGGGCTTTGAGACTGGGGCCAACGTCCTGACTTTC. It translates to CALTGGFETGANVLTF.